This TCR beta chain was captured by sequencing in a study of T cells in Graves' hyperthyroidism and ophthalmopathy. Whole-study findings and limits: Most thyroid clonotypes that were expanded above 0.001 also turned up in blood.

In its sample, this clonotype was seen a few times. Its antigen is unidentified. Uncontrolled infection, other autoimmune disease, pregnancy or lactation barred patients from enrollment. With 0 bases removed from V and 4 bases from J, the gap between germline ends came to 18 bases. The CDR3 consists of 17 residues. CDR1 and CDR2 (germline): SGHVS, FQNEAQ. The TCR beta CDR3 regions underwent amplification using RNA transcripts as the source. Researchers ran a first-round RT-PCR on the TCR CDR3 using the HTBI primer set. TCRdb re-derived calls from the multiplex PCR reads in MiXCR, one entry per CDR3 protein. Counted here are more than 350,000 distinct CDR3 sequences, 15% occurring once; the ten biggest clones make up 30% to 35%.

This clonotype originated in a woman in her 30s with Graves' hyperthyroidism. The sequencing input was blood. This rearrangement joins TRBV7-8 to TRBJ2-5; D gene ambiguous. The CDR3 region has the DNA TGTGCCAGCAGCTTAGCGTTTGACTCTTGGCTCCCAGAGACCCAGTACTTC. Translating it yields CASSLAFDSWLPETQYF.